Listed below are T cell receptor beta chains from one sample, sequenced in a study of OX40 agonist ivuxolimab in advanced cancers. TCRdb's table, derived via immunoSEQ multiplex PCR, lists solely in-frame clones and lacks some. The repertoire holds about 32,000 clones, around nine tenths seen once, with roughly 34% in the top ten. The input for sequencing was CD4+ or CD8+ T cells sorted from blood, taken in a trial of the OX40 agonist ivuxolimab. Receptor source: an adult with an advanced solid tumor such as melanoma, head and neck, liver or kidney cancer. CDR3s include the opening cysteine and the closing phenylalanine or tryptophan. Each record gives: clone size, J gene, D gene, V gene, CDR3 protein, CDR3 DNA. A D gene is named only where the DNA matches it firmly. A clone size is listed for some rows: how often the clone was seen (once, few, many), or a class if it is expanded.

>.|TRBJ2-2|.|TRBV6-5
CASSYSVRSNTGELFF
TGTGCCAGCAGTTACTCTGTGCGGTCGAACACCGGGGAGCTGTTTTTT
>.|TRBJ2-7|.|TRBV7-6
CASSSGLTYEQYF
TGTGCCAGCAGCTCAGGACTTACCTACGAGCAGTACTTC
>.|TRBJ2-1|TRBD1|TRBV14
CASSQGTGGQNEQFF
TGTGCCAGCAGCCAGGGGACAGGGGGTCAAAATGAGCAGTTCTTC
>.|TRBJ2-5|.|TRBV11-2
CASSLAPEGGGETQYF
TGTGCCAGCAGCTTAGCCCCCGAGGGGGGAGGTGAGACCCAGTACTTC
>.|TRBJ2-7|.|TRBV9
CASSAGTATYEQYF
TGTGCCAGCAGCGCCGGGACGGCTACCTACGAGCAGTACTTC
>.|TRBJ2-7|.|TRBV4-1
CASSQEGWSYEQYF
TGCGCCAGCAGCCAAGAAGGGTGGAGCTACGAGCAGTACTTC
>.|TRBJ2-7|.|TRBV7-9
CASSLVPHEQYF
TGTGCCAGCAGCTTAGTTCCCCACGAGCAGTACTTC
>once|TRBJ2-1|.|TRBV6-6
CASSSVVGVLEQFF
TGTGCCAGCAGTTCAGTTGTCGGGGTCTTAGAGCAGTTCTTC
>.|TRBJ2-3|.|TRBV10-3
CAISEGGAGGITDTQYF
TGTGCCATCAGTGAGGGGGGCGCAGGGGGGATCACAGATACGCAGTATTTT
>.|TRBJ2-2|.|TRBV29-1
CSVSPIGTNTGELFF
TGCAGCGTATCCCCTATAGGGACTAACACCGGGGAGCTGTTTTTT
>.|TRBJ1-6|.|TRBV7-4
CASSWIGGTASSPLHF
TGTGCCAGCTCCTGGATCGGGGGAACCGCGTCTTCACCCCTCCACTTT
>.|TRBJ2-1|TRBD2|TRBV4-2
CASSAKLAEYNEQFF
TGTGCCAGCAGCGCTAAACTAGCGGAGTACAATGAGCAGTTCTTC
>once|TRBJ2-7|.|TRBV6-6
CASSDGSTYEQYF
TGTGCCAGCAGCGACGGATCTACCTACGAGCAGTACTTC
>.|TRBJ2-7|TRBD1|TRBV11-2
CASSLGQGAYEQYF
TGTGCCAGCAGCTTGGGACAGGGGGCATACGAGCAGTACTTC
>.|TRBJ2-7|TRBD1|TRBV10-2
CASSDLSGTGGDEQYF
TGCGCCAGCAGTGATCTCTCCGGGACAGGGGGCGACGAGCAGTACTTC
>.|TRBJ2-5|.|TRBV5-4
CASSLTDWGLRETQYF
TGTGCCAGCAGCTTAACAGATTGGGGCCTAAGAGAGACCCAGTACTTC
>.|TRBJ1-5|.|TRBV20-1
CSANQPQHF
TGCAGTGCTAATCAGCCCCAGCATTTT
>.|TRBJ2-5|.|TRBV30
CAWSVDGGETQYF
TGTGCCTGGAGTGTCGATGGGGGTGAGACCCAGTACTTC
>.|TRBJ2-5|.|TRBV6-5
CASTIGAKETQYF
TGTGCCAGCACGATAGGGGCTAAGGAGACCCAGTACTTC
>.|TRBJ2-2|TRBD2|TRBV9
CASSVAREVGELFF
TGTGCCAGCAGCGTAGCGCGGGAGGTCGGGGAGCTGTTTTTT
>.|TRBJ2-2|TRBD2|TRBV4-1
CASSQDLAGLAGSGELFF
TGCGCCAGCAGCCAAGATCTGGCGGGACTAGCGGGATCCGGGGAGCTGTTTTTT
>.|TRBJ2-1|TRBD2|TRBV4-1
CASSQGSSGGEQFF
TGCGCCAGCAGCCAAGGGTCTAGCGGCGGGGAGCAGTTCTTC
>.|TRBJ2-7|TRBD2|TRBV5-5
CASSVAGGGYEQYF
TGTGCCAGCAGCGTAGCGGGGGGAGGCTACGAGCAGTACTTC
>few|TRBJ2-1|.|TRBV27
CASLEGAKQFF
TGTGCCAGCCTCGAAGGGGCCAAGCAGTTCTTC
>.|TRBJ2-2|.|TRBV11-2
CASSLRTNTGELFF
TGTGCCAGCAGCCTCAGGACAAATACCGGGGAGCTGTTTTTT
>.|TRBJ1-5|.|TRBV7-9
CASSLGGLGNQPQHF
TGTGCCAGCAGCTTAGGAGGCCTCGGCAATCAGCCCCAGCATTTT
>.|TRBJ2-7|TRBD2|TRBV11-2
CASSLELGAGEGEQYF
TGTGCCAGCAGCTTAGAACTGGGAGCGGGAGAGGGGGAGCAGTACTTC
>.|TRBJ1-1|TRBD1|TRBV19
CAIIGGVEAFF
TGTGCCATAATAGGGGGCGTCGAAGCTTTCTTT
>once|TRBJ1-1|.|TRBV6-6
CASSHIPGLTEAFF
TGTGCCAGCAGCCACATTCCGGGACTCACTGAAGCTTTCTTT
>.|TRBJ2-7|.|TRBV7-2
CASSTGAVYEQYF
TGTGCCAGCAGCACGGGGGCTGTCTACGAGCAGTACTTC
>.|TRBJ2-3|.|TRBV10-1
CASSARSDTQYF
TGCGCCAGCAGTGCTCGGTCAGATACGCAGTATTTT
>few|TRBJ2-3|TRBD1|TRBV13
CASSSTGLGADTQYF
TGTGCCAGCAGCTCGACAGGGCTTGGGGCAGATACGCAGTATTTT
>.|TRBJ1-5|.|TRBV7-3
CASSQKGGSNQPQHF
TGTGCCAGCAGCCAAAAGGGTGGTAGCAATCAGCCCCAGCATTTT
>.|TRBJ1-4|.|TRBV7-6
CASSLLRATNEKLFF
TGTGCCAGCAGCTTGCTTCGGGCAACTAATGAAAAACTGTTTTTT
>.|TRBJ2-5|TRBD1|TRBV9
CASSERTGQETQYF
TGTGCCAGCAGCGAACGGACAGGACAAGAGACCCAGTACTTC
>.|TRBJ2-1|.|TRBV14
CASSPSGRGEQFF
TGTGCCAGCAGCCCCTCGGGAAGGGGTGAGCAGTTCTTC
>.|TRBJ1-2|.|TRBV6-1
CASSEGTIDYGYTF
TGTGCCAGCAGTGAAGGGACGATTGATTATGGCTACACCTTC
>.|TRBJ2-1|.|TRBV9
CASSVGDEQFF
TGTGCCAGCAGCGTGGGGGATGAGCAGTTCTTC
>.|TRBJ1-4|.|TRBV27
CASTSGSEKLFF
TGTGCCAGCACCTCCGGCTCCGAAAAACTGTTTTTT
>.|TRBJ2-1|TRBD2|TRBV7-3
CASSSLAGGAEQFF
TGTGCCAGCAGCTCCTTAGCGGGAGGCGCTGAGCAGTTCTTC
>.|TRBJ2-1|.|TRBV7-9
CASFGDGGDNEQFF
TGTGCCAGCTTCGGGGATGGGGGAGACAATGAGCAGTTCTTC
>.|TRBJ2-7|.|TRBV27
CASSYEPSSSYEQYF
TGTGCCAGCAGTTACGAGCCGTCGAGCTCCTACGAGCAGTACTTC
>.|TRBJ1-2|.|TRBV11-2
CASSLTADGYTF
TGTGCCAGCAGCTTAACGGCTGATGGCTACACCTTC
>.|TRBJ2-1|.|TRBV5-6
CASSFLSGEQFF
TGTGCCAGCAGCTTCCTTTCTGGAGAGCAGTTCTTC
>once|TRBJ1-1|.|TRBV29-1
CSVEPAALEAFF
TGCAGCGTCGAACCCGCCGCGCTAGAAGCTTTCTTT
>once|TRBJ2-1|TRBD1|TRBV27
CASTQVVTGPYNEQFF
TGTGCCAGCACCCAAGTGGTGACAGGGCCGTACAATGAGCAGTTCTTC
>once|TRBJ1-5|TRBD1|TRBV7-9
CASSSGQDPYSNQPQHF
TGTGCCAGCAGCTCCGGACAGGACCCTTATAGCAATCAGCCCCAGCATTTT
>.|TRBJ1-1|.|TRBV9
CASSPQGKITEAFF
TGTGCCAGCAGCCCCCAGGGGAAAATCACTGAAGCTTTCTTT
>.|TRBJ1-3|TRBD1|TRBV28
CASSFRDRGSGNTIYF
TGTGCCAGCAGTTTTAGGGACAGGGGATCTGGAAACACCATATATTTT
>.|TRBJ2-7|TRBD1|TRBV2
CATGTAYEQYF
TGTGCCACCGGGACAGCCTACGAGCAGTACTTC
>.|TRBJ2-2|TRBD2|TRBV7-9
CASISLGLAGAKAGELFF
TGTGCCAGCATCAGTTTGGGACTAGCGGGAGCGAAGGCCGGGGAGCTGTTTTTT